This T cell receptor beta chain was sequenced during a study of T cell responses to AZD1222 COVID-19 vaccine. V dropped 6 bases and J dropped 4 bases, with 12 bases sitting between them. In germline, CDR1 is SNHLY, CDR2 FYNNEI. The CDR3 sequence is 14 residues long. Study-wide results and caveats: Spike-specific TCR breadth and depth were elevated following two AZD1222 doses.

Using immunoSEQ multiplex PCR, the repertoire was profiled, and TCRdb retains in-frame clones only, with some absent. Here the sample spans fewer than 130,000 clones, about 88% being singletons. About this clone itself: Its antigen is unidentified.

V gene TRBV2 combines with J gene TRBJ2-2; D ambiguous. This receptor was obtained from an adult in good health. Sequencing used peripheral blood, obtained on day 0 of AZD1222 vaccination. This CDR3 is CASSPHTRTGELFF. For the CDR3, the DNA is TGTGCCAGCAGCCCTCACACCCGCACCGGGGAGCTGTTTTTT.